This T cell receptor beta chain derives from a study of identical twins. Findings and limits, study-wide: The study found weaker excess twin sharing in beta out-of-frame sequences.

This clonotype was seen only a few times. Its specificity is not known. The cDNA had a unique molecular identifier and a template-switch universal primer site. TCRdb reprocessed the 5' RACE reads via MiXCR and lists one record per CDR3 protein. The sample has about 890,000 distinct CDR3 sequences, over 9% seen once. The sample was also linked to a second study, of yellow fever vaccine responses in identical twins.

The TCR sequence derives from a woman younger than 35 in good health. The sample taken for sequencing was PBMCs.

The chain's CDR3 is CASSFVAGVRTDTQYF. The CDR3 DNA is TGCGCCAGCAGCTTCGTGGCGGGAGTCCGCACAGATACGCAGTATTTT. The rearrangement links TRBV5-1 to TRBJ2-3; the match to TRBD2 covers 7 bases. Trimming cost V 2 bases and J 1 base; bases outside gene matches: 7. The CDR3 loop spans 16 amino acids. The germline V gene encodes CDR1 SGHRS and CDR2 YFSETQ. Based on the CDR3 plus reference TRBV5-1 and TRBJ2-3, the full variable domain is KAGVTQTPRYLIKTRGQQVTLSCSPISGHRSVSWYQQTPGQGLQFLFEYFSETQRNKGNFPGRFSGRQFSNSRSEMNVSTLELGDSALYLCASSFVAGVRTDTQYFGPGTRLTVL.